This TCR beta chain was profiled in a study of HIV-infected patients and healthy controls. Overall study results and limits: Only sixteen HIV-infected individuals were processed, a major limit on how widely findings apply. Treated samples reflected only about three months of therapy, arguably too short to observe immune reconstitution. Comparisons were complicated because patients and controls had unequal numbers of distinct sequences.

Germline V gene data show CDR1 as SGHNT and CDR2 as YYREEE (reference sequence). CDR3 length: 15 residues. Trimming stripped 3 bases from V and 8 bases from J, with 15 bases between. Follow-up blood was drawn about 14 weeks, roughly three months, after antiretroviral therapy began. No cell fractionation was done, so the repertoire covers all unsorted peripheral blood T cells. This clonotype has a handful of counts. Its specificity is unknown. Reverse transcription used 450 to 500 ng RNA and constant-region primers for alpha and beta. Using multiplexing indices, alpha and beta chain libraries were generated apart by chain-specific third strand synthesis. TCRdb processed the 5' RACE reads anew with MiXCR; each CDR3 protein has one entry. The sample holds approximately 8,600 distinct CDR3 sequences; about 9.3% are singletons and the top ten take around a fifth.

The sequenced sample was blood, obtained during antiretroviral therapy. The rearrangement joins TRBV5-4 to TRBJ1-6, with D perhaps matching TRBD1 (6 bases). The origin of this receptor is an adult with HIV infection. The CDR3 bases are TGTGCCAGCAGCTCTCGACAGGTCGGGGATTCACCCCTCCACTTT. Encoded protein: CASSSRQVGDSPLHF.